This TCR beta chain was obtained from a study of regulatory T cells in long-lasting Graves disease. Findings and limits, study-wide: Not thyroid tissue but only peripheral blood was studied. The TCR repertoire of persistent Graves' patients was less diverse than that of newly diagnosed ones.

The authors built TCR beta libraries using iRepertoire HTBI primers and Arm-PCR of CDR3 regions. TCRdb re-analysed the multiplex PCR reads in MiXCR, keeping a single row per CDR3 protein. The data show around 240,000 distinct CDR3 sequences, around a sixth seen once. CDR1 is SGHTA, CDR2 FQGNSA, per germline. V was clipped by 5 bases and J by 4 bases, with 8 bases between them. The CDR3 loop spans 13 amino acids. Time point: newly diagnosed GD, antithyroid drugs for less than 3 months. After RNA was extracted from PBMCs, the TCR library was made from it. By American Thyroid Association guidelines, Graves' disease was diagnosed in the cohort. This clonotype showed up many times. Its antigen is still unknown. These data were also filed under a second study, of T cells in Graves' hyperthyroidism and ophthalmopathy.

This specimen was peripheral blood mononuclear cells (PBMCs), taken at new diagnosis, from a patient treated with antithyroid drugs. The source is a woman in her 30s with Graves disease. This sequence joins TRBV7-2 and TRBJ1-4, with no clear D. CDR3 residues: CASSPYSNEKLFF. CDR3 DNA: TGTGCCAGCAGCCCATACAGTAATGAAAAACTGTTTTTT.